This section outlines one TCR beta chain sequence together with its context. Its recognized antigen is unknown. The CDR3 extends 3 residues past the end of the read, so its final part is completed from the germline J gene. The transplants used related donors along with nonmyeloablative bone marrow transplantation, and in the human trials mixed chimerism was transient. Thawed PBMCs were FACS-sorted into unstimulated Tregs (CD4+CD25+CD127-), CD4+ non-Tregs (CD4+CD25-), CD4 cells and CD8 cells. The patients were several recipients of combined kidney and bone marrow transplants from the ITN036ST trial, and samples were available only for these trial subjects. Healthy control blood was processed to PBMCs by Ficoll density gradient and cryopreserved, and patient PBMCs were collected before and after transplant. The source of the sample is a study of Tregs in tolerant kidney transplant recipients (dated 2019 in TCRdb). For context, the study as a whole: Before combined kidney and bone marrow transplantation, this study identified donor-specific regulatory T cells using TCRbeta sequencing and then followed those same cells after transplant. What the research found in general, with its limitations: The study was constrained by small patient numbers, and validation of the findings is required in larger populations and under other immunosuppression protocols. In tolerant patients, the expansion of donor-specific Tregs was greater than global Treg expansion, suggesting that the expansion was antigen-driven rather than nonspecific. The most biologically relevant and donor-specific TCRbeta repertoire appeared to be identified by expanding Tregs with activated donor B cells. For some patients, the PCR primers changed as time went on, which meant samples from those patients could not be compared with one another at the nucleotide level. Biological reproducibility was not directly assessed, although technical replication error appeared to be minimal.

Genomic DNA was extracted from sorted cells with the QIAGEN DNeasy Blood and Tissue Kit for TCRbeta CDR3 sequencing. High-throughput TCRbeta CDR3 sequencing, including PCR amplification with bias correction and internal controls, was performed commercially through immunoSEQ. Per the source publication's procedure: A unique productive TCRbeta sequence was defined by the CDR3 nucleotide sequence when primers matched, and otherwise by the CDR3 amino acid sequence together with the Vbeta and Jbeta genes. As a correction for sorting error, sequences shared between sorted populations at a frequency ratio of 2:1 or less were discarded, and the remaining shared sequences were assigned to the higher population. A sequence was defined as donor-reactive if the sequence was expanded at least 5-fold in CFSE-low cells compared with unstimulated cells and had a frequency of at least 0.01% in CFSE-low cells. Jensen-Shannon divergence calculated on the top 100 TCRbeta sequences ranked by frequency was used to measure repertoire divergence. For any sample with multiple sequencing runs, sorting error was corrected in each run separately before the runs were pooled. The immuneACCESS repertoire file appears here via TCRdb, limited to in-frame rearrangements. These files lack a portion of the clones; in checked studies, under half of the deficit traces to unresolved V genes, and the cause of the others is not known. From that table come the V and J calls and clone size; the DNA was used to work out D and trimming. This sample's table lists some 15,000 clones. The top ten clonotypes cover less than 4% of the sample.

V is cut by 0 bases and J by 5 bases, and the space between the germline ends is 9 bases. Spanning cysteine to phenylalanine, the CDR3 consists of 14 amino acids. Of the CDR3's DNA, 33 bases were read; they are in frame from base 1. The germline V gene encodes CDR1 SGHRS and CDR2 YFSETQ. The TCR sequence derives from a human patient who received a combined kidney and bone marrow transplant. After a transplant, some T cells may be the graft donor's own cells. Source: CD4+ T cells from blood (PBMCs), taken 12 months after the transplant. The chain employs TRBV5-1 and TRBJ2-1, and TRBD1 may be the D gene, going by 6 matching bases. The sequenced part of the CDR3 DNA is TGCGCCAGCAGCTTGGGGACAGTCAACAATGAG. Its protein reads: CASSLGTVNNE. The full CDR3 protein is CASSLGTVNNEQFF.